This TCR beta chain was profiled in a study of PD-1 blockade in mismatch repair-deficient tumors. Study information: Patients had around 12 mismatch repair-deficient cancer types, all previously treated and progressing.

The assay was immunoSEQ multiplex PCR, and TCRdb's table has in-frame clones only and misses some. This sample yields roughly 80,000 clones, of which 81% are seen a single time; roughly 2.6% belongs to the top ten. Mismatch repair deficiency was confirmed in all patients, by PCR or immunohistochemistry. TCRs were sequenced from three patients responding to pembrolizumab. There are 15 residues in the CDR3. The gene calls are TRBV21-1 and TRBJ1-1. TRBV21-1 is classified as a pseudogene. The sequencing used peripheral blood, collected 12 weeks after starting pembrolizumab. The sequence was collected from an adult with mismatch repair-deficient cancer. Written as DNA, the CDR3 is TGTGCCAGCACCTCTCGGGGTTCTCTGAACACTGAAGCTTTCTTT. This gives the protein CASTSRGSLNTEAFF.